This T cell receptor beta chain was recovered during a study of cytomegalovirus exposure and HLA in healthy donors (dated by TCRdb to the late 2010s). Concerning the study at large: According to an earlier analysis of a few hundred of the donors, about 180 million T cells yielded over 100 million unique TCR beta sequences and approximately 280 Gb of sequence data. The study combined high-throughput TCR immunosequencing, statistical association of individual TCRs with disease status, and machine learning to predict cytomegalovirus infection status. On average, around 230,000 unique TCR beta nucleotide sequences were sequenced per donor among more than 350 genotyped donors of the cohort, with roughly 18% of those sequences being non-productive. HLA typing covered class I and class II loci at four-digit resolution. Along with the approximately 650-subject first cohort, a separate validation cohort of over a hundred different subjects was used. Every discovery cohort repertoire had been produced on one sequencing platform. The number of typed donors differed by locus: about 620-640 for A, B, C, DRB1 and DQB1; some 500 for DQA1; approximately 610 for DPA1; and roughly 470 for DPB1. A later analysis re-examined previously published TCR beta repertoires from several hundred donors and added high-resolution HLA genotyping to investigate patterns of TCR occurrence. Of the 350 to 400 genotyped donors, approximately 82% fell in the genetic ancestry cluster associated with self-reported Caucasian donors. The aim of the study was to test whether cataloging public T cell receptors could identify signatures of past pathogen exposure. To decide whether each TCR beta V gene segment behaved as functional or pseudogenic, an earlier analysis of over 500 of the donors relied on high-throughput TCR beta sequencing. A few DR-DQ haplotypes were treated as single units for association and clustering because of strong linkage in the cohort. A later genetic analysis took genome-wide SNP genotypes for 398 of the 666 donors and used that subset as a discovery cohort. An early release covering some 640 HLA-typed donors comprised about 300 gigabases of sequencing data and some 79 million unique TCR sequences. Rather than using new phenotypic data, the later analysis identified candidate immune exposures from TCR beta sequences and from how often those sequences occurred across donors. The study profiled the T cell repertoires of 500 to 800 subjects by immunosequencing and related them to cytomegalovirus serostatus. Donor age, sex, ethnicity and CMV serostatus were compiled alongside the repertoire data. Study-level results and caveats: Assigning TCR associations to individual alleles was difficult when HLA alleles, especially DR and DQ, strongly co-occurred. Presence/absence analyses assumed roughly uniform sequencing depth across donors, an assumption that may not hold. The authors suggested that the approach could potentially be extended to other disease states and immunological phenotypes. A cluster of highly shared sequence variants was judged likely to be a technical artifact of the sequencing pipeline. In an earlier analysis of some 640 of the donors, most TCR beta V segments were observed in productive rearrangements about 90% or about 30% of the time, broadly matching IMGT annotations. In a later analysis, over 15,000 TCR beta sequences were associated with specific HLA alleles at a false discovery rate of 0.05. Immune exposure information for the cohort was limited to CMV serostatus. Linkage disequilibrium might explain the correlated functional status among segregating V segments, but an unknown experimental factor could not be excluded. A further reported finding was that TCR beta sequences accurately predicted the HLA-A and HLA-B alleles for most subjects in the first cohort. In both the original and validation cohorts, the classifier was reported to diagnose cytomegalovirus status with high specificity and sensitivity. According to a later analysis, most CMV-associated TCR beta chains appeared to be HLA-restricted, and the HLA associations seemed to be driven largely by CMV exposure. In this cohort, only TCR beta chains were sequenced, and detectable features were limited by the absence of alpha or paired-chain data. In a later analysis, HLA-associated TCR beta chains showed more clonal expansion and lower generation probabilities than non-associated chains that were equally common. According to a later analysis, TCR association rates differed among HLA loci, with DRB1 alleles showing the most associated TCRs and HLA-C alleles showing the fewest. HLA typing was unavailable for some donors at each locus, so association tests used only the typed subset. About 17 rarely observed V segments, including chromosome 9 orphons, were excluded from the earlier analysis of approximately 500 of the donors because counts were too low. In a later analysis, several top co-occurrence clusters were reported to appear linked to parvovirus B19, influenza, CMV and Epstein-Barr virus. In vitro tests confirmed that a few of the cytomegalovirus-associated TCR beta chains recognize cytomegalovirus antigens. An association between a missense DCLRE1C variant and V-gene and J-gene trimming of TCR beta chains was found in a later genetic analysis and replicated in an independent cohort. In the study, around 150 TCR beta chains were listed as associated with cytomegalovirus. In a later genetic analysis, fewer N-insertions in productive TCRs were reported among donors in an Asian-associated ancestry cluster than the approximately 670-donor mean. While some public TCRs were present in many individuals, most TCR sequences turned up only very rarely across donors.

With respect to this clone: Its binding antigen is unknown. Per-base quality was not reported, and no clone a single base away is much larger than it.

Library method: the immunoSEQ multiplex PCR assay. A mixture of 60 forward primers for TCR Vbeta segments and 13 reverse primers for TCR Jbeta segments was used in the multiplex PCR. A multiplex PCR assay on genomic DNA amplified the CDR3 region of rearranged TCR beta genes. The amplified TCR beta libraries were sequenced on the Illumina HiSeq System as 87-base-pair reads. Under the source paper's analysis protocol: A later analysis counted about 82 million unique TCR beta chains across the 640 or so repertoires, and roughly 9.9 million of these chains were shared by at least two donors. Raw reads were error-corrected and collapsed into unique sequences by a nearest-neighbor algorithm in which closely related sequences were merged to remove PCR and sequencing errors. CDR3 sequences were aligned to IMGT reference sequences to assign V, D and J gene segments. For a sequence to be retained, a match of at least six nucleotides to both a V gene segment and a J gene segment was required. Rearrangements were called productive when the CDR3 lacked stop codons and stayed in frame with V and J; all others were non-productive. Following IMGT convention, CDR3 was defined as the stretch from the second conserved V-encoded cysteine to the conserved J-encoded phenylalanine. In an earlier analysis of 550 to 650 of the donors, sequences lacking an unambiguous match to a single V gene segment were excluded. An earlier analysis of several hundred of the donors called V segments functional above 56.7% productive rearrangements and segregating when the between-donor standard deviation exceeded 5%. A statistical classification framework was developed to diagnose cytomegalovirus status using the catalog of TCR beta chain sequences. In a later analysis, V and J genes were assigned by comparing TCR nucleotide sequences against IMGT/GENE-DB human TR gene sequences. A later analysis assigned CDR3 sequences and most-parsimonious VDJ recombination scenarios with the TCRdist pipeline. In a later analysis, each TCR beta chain was defined by its CDR3 amino acid sequence together with its V-gene family, and reads without a unique V-gene family were excluded. To address suspected cross-contamination and a sequencing artifact, a later analysis removed some 620 highly shared, low-generation-probability nucleotide sequences. For each public chain, a later analysis derived a clonal expansion index from normalized ranks of inferred template counts within each repertoire. In a later analysis, generation probabilities were computed using a VDJ recombination model fitted to out-of-frame rearrangements, and the results were checked against IGoR. A later analysis scored TCR-TCR, TCR-HLA and TCR-CMV co-occurrence with hypergeometric tests, applying a repertoire-size bias correction to TCR pairs. False discovery rates were estimated in a later analysis by permuting HLA or CMV assignments 20 times. In a later analysis, co-occurring TCRs were grouped using DBSCAN, with TCRdist sequence similarity added in when clustering inside HLA-allele-positive subsets. Co-occurrence clustering excluded repertoires with fewer than 30,000 or more than 120,000 public chains, plus five with anomalous nucleotide sharing. TCRdb took over this immuneACCESS table, retaining in-frame rearrangements with V and J assigned. Such tables are incomplete; in checked studies, under half of the missing clones stem from an unresolved V gene, and the remainder is unexplained. That table gives V, J and clone size, and the DNA gave D and trimming. The sample table lists approximately 190,000 clones, roughly 68% of them with a count of one. Clones ranked in the top ten supply 2.6% of the sample.

The cohort comprised under 700 healthy bone marrow donors. Cohort members were all nominally healthy when sampled, although unrecorded immune exposures were likely present. The donor tested CMV seropositive, placing the donor among the 289 seropositive members of the cohort. A peripheral blood sample was provided by each donor, and peripheral blood mononuclear cells were used for TCR beta sequencing. The Qiagen DNeasy Blood Extraction Kit was used to extract genomic DNA from the blood cell samples. Material: PBMCs. This TCR derives from a man aged 35 to 55 in good health and CMV-seropositive.

CDR3 region: CASSLGLAGRGTDTQYF. DNA sequence: TGTGCCAGCAGCTTGGGACTAGCGGGACGAGGCACAGATACGCAGTATTTT. The rearrangement combines TRBV7-6 with TRBJ2-3; 13 central bases correspond to TRBD2. There are 17 amino acids in the CDR3, from cysteine to phenylalanine inclusive. Solely the CDR3 DNA is kept, with 51 bases framed from the first base. At the junction V is shortened by 3 bases and J by 1 base; bases outside the gene matches: 4. The germline V gene encodes CDR1 SGHVS and CDR2 FNYEAQ.